This T cell receptor (beta chain) is from a study of shared clonotypes between healthy human individuals. As for the study in general: CD4 naive cells filled three plates per donor, CD4 memory three, CD8 naive two and CD8 memory one. Study conclusions and caveats: Limited genetic and exposure-history diversity came from having few donors. What rarefaction showed was incomplete sorted-subset sequencing despite large depth.

Only in-frame clones appear in the TCRdb table, and some are missing; sequencing was by immunoSEQ multiplex PCR. The sample holds 600,000 or so clones; 98% are singletons and the top ten take 0.25% to 0.35%. To note about this clone: Its antigen remains unknown.

Naive CD8 isolation took CD45RO-negative cells positively selected for CCR7 and excluded terminally differentiated effector memory CD45RA+ cells. Each sample came from a Caucasian adult donor living in Nashville, Tennessee. The CDR3 spans 13 residues. Trimming took 5 bases from V and 2 from J, leaving 10 bases between them. Per the germline V gene, CDR1 is SEHNR and CDR2 is FQNEAQ (reference sequence). The receptor was derived from a man between 25 and 39 years old in good health. Sequenced sample: naive CD8+ T cells sorted from blood. The rearrangement joins TRBV7-9 to TRBJ2-7; D may be TRBD1 (5 bases). The CDR3 DNA sequence: TGTGCCAGCAGCACCTCGGACACCTACGAGCAGTACTTC. Its translation: CASSTSDTYEQYF. Full variable domain (outside the CDR3, taken from reference TRBV7-9 and TRBJ2-7): DTGVSQNPRHKITKRGQNVTFRCDPISEHNRLYWYRQTLGQGPEFLTYFQNEAQLEKSRLLSDRFSAERPKGSFSTLEIQRTEQGDSAMYLCASSTSDTYEQYFGPGTRLTVT.